This T cell receptor beta chain was identified in a study of blood T cell repertoires in COVID-19. CDR1 and CDR2 (germline): KGHDR, SFDVKD. This CDR3 has 12 residues. Between the trimmed V and J ends, which lost 4 bases and 10 bases, there was a span of 13 bases. Methods used by the authors: Reference gene primer amplification gave estimated nucleated cell counts. Assay used: immunoSEQ multiplex PCR; TCRdb lists only in-frame clones, some missing. The DNA was the basis for D and trimming; V, J and clone size are from that table. Among 54,000 or so clones listed, about nine tenths were seen once. The sequence was obtained from a man between 50 and 59 years old with active COVID-19. The rearrangement links TRBV24-1 to TRBJ2-7; the D gene is possibly TRBD1 (6 bases). What was sequenced was peripheral blood. CDR3 sequence reads: CATSEAEGVQYF. In nucleotides, the CDR3 is TGTGCCACCAGTGAGGCTGAGGGGGTACAGTACTTC.